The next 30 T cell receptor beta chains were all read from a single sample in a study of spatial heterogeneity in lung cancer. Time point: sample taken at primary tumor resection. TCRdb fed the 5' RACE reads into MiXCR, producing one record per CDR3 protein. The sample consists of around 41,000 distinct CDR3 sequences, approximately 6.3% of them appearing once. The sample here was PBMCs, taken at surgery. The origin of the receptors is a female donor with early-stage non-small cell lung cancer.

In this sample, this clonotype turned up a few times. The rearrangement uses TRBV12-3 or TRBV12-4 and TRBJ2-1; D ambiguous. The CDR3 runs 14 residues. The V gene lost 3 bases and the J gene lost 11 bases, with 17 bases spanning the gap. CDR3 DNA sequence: TGTGCCAGCAGTTTTCGCTCTACGTACAGAAAGCAGTTCTTC. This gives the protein CASSFRSTYRKQFF.

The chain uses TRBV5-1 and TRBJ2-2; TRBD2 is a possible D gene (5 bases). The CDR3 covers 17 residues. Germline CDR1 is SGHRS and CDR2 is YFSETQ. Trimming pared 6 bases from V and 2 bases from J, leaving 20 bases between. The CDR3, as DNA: TGCGCCAGCACCCCGTTTACGGACTCCAAAAACACCGGGGAGCTGTTTTTT. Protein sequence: CASTPFTDSKNTGELFF.

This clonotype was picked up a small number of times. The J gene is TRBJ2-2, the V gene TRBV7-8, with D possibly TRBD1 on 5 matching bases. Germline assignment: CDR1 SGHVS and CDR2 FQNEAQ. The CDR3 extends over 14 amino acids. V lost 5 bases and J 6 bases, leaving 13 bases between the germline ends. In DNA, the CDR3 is TGTGCCAGCAGCCCCTGGTCAGGGTCCGGGGAGCTGTTTTTT. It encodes CASSPWSGSGELFF.

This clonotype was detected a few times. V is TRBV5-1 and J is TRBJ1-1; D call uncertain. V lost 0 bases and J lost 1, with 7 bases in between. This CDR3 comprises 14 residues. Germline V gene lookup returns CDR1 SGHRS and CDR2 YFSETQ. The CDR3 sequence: CASSLVLGNTEAFF. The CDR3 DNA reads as TGCGCCAGCAGCTTGGTACTGGGGAACACTGAAGCTTTCTTT.

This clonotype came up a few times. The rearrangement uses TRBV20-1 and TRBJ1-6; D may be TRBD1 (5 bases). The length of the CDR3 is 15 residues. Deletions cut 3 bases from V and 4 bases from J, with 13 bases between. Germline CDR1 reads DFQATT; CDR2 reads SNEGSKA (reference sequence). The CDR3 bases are TGCAGTGCTAGGACAGCTAGACTATATAATTCACCCCTCCACTTT. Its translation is CSARTARLYNSPLHF.

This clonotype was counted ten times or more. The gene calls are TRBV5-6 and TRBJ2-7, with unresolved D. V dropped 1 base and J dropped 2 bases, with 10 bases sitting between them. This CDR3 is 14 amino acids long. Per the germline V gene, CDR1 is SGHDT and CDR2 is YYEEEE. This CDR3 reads CASSLSVPTYEQYF. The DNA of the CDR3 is TGTGCCAGCAGCTTGTCTGTGCCGACCTACGAGCAGTACTTC.

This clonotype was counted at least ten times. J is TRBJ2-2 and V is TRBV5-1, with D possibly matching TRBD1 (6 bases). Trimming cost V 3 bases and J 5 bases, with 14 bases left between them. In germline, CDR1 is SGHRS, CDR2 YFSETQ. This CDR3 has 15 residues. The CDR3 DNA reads TGCGCCAGCAGCTCCCGGGACAACCCTACCGGGGAGCTGTTTTTT. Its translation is CASSSRDNPTGELFF.

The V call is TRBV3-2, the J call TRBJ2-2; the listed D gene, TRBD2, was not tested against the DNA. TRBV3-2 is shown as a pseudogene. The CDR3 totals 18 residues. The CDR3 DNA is TGTGCCAGCAGCCAAGTTTCCGCCAAGCGGGGGGACACCGGGGAGCTGTTTTTT. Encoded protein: CASSQVSAKRGDTGELFF.

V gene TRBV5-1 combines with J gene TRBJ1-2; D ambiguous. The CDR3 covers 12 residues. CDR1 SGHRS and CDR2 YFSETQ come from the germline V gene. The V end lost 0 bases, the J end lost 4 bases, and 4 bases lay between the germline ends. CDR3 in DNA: TGCGCCAGCAGCTTGGGAGTCTATGGCTACACCTTC. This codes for CASSLGVYGYTF.

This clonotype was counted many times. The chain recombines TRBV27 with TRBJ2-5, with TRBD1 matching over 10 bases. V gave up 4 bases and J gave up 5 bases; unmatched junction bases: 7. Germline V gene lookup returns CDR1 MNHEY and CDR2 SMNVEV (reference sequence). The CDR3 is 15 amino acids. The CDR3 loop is CASSYRQGAGETQYF. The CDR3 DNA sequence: TGTGCCAGCAGTTATAGACAGGGGGCGGGTGAGACCCAGTACTTC.

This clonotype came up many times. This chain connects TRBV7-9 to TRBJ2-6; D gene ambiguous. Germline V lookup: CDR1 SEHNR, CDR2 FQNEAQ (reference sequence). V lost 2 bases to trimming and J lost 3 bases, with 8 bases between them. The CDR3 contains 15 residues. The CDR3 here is CASSLIAGGANVLTF. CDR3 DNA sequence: TGTGCCAGCAGCTTAATCGCAGGTGGGGCCAACGTCCTGACTTTC. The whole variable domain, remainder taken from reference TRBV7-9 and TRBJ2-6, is DTGVSQNPRHKITKRGQNVTFRCDPISEHNRLYWYRQTLGQGPEFLTYFQNEAQLEKSRLLSDRFSAERPKGSFSTLEIQRTEQGDSAMYLCASSLIAGGANVLTFGAGSRLTVL.

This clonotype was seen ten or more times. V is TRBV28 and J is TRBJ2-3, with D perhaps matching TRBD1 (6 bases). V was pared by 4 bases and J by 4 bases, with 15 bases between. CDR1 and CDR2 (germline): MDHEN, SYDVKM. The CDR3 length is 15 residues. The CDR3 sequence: CASSSWGRGPDTQYF. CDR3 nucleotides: TGTGCCAGCAGTTCCTGGGGCAGGGGCCCAGATACGCAGTATTTT.

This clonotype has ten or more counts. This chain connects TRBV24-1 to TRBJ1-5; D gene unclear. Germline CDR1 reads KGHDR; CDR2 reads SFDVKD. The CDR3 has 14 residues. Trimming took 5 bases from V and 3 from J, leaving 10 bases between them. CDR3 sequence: CATSGPDVNQPQHF. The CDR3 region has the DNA TGTGCCACCAGTGGCCCGGACGTCAATCAGCCCCAGCATTTT.

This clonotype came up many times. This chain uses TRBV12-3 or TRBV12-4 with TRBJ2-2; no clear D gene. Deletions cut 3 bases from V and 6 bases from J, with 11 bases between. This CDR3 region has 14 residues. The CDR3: CASSFGPSAGELFF. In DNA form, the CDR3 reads TGTGCCAGCAGTTTTGGACCTTCCGCCGGGGAGCTGTTTTTT.

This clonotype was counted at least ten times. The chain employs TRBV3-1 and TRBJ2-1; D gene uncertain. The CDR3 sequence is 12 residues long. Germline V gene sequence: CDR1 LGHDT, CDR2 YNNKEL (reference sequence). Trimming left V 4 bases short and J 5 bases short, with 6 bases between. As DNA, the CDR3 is TGTGCCAGCAGCCGAACTAACAATGAGCAGTTCTTC. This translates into CASSRTNNEQFF.

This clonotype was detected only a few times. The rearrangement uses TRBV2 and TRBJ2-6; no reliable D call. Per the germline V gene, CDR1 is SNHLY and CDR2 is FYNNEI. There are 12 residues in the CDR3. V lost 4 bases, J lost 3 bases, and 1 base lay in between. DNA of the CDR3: TGTGCCAGCAGTGTTGGGGCCAACGTCCTGACTTTC. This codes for CASSVGANVLTF.

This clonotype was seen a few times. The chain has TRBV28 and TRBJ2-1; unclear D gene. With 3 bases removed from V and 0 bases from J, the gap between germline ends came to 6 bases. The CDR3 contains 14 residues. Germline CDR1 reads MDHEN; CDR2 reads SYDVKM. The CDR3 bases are TGTGCCAGCAGTTTGGCAAGCTCCTACAATGAGCAGTTCTTC. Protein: CASSLASSYNEQFF.

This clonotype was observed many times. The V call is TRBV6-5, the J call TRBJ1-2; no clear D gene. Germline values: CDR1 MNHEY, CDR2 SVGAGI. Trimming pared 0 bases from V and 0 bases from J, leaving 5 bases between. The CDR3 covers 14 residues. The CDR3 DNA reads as TGTGCCAGCAGTTACTCAGCAGCTAACTATGGCTACACCTTC. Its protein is CASSYSAANYGYTF.

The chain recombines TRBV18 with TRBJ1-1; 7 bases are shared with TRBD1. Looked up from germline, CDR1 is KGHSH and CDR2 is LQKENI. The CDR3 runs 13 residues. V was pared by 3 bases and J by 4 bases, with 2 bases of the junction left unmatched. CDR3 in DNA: TGTGCCAGCTCACCCGACAGGGTCACTGAAGCTTTCTTT. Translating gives CASSPDRVTEAFF.

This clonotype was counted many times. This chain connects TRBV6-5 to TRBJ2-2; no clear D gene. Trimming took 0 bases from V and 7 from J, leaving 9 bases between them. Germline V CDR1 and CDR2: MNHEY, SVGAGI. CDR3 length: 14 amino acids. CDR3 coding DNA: TGTGCCAGCAGTTACTCGGATCGCGGCGGGGAGCTGTTTTTT. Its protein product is CASSYSDRGGELFF.

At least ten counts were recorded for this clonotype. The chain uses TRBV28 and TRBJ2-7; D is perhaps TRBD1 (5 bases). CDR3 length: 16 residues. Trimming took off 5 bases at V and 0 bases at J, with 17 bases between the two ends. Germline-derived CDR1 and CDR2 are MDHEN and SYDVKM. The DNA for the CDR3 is TGTGCCAGCAGTAAACCACCCTGGGGCGACTCCTACGAGCAGTACTTC. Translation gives CASSKPPWGDSYEQYF.

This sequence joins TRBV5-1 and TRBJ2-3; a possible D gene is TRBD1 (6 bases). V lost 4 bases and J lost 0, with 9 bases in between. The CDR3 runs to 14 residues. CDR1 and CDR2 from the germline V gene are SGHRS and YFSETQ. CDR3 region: CASSPGQSTDTQYF. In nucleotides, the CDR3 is TGCGCCAGCAGCCCTGGACAGAGCACAGATACGCAGTATTTT.

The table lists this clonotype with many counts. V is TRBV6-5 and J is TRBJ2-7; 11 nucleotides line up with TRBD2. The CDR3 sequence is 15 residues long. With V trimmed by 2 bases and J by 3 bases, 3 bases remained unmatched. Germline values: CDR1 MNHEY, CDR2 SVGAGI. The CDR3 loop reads CASSYGTSGFYEQYF. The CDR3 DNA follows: TGTGCCAGCAGTTACGGGACTAGCGGATTCTACGAGCAGTACTTC.

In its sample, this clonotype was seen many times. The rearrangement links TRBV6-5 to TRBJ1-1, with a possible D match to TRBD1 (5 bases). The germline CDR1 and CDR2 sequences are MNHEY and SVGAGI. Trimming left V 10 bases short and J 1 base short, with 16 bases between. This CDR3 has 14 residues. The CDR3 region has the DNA TGTGCCACCAGAAGGGACCTGTCGAACACTGAAGCTTTCTTT. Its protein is CATRRDLSNTEAFF.

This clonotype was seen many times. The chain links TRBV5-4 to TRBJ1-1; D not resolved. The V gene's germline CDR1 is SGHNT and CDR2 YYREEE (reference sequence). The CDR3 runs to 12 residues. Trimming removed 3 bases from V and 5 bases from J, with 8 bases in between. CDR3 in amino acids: CASSSTRTEAFF. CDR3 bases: TGTGCCAGCAGCTCGACACGTACTGAAGCTTTCTTT.

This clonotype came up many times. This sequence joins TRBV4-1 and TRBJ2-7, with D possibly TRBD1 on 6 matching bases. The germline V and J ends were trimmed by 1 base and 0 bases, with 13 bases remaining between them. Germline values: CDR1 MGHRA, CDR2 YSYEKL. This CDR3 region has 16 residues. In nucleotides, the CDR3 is TGCGCCAGCAGCCAAGGAACAACAGGGTTCTCCTACGAGCAGTACTTC. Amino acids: CASSQGTTGFSYEQYF.

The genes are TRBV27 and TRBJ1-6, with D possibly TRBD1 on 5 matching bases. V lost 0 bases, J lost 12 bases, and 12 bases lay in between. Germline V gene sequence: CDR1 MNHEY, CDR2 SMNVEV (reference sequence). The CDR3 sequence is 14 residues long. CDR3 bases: TGTGCCAGCAGTTTATCGACCCAGGGCGTACCCCTCCACTTT. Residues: CASSLSTQGVPLHF.

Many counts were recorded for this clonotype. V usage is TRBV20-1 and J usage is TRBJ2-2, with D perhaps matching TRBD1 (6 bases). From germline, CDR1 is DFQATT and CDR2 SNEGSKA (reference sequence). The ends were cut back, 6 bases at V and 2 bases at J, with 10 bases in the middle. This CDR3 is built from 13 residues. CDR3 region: CSAYGTNTGELFF. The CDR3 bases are TGCAGTGCCTACGGGACAAACACCGGGGAGCTGTTTTTT.

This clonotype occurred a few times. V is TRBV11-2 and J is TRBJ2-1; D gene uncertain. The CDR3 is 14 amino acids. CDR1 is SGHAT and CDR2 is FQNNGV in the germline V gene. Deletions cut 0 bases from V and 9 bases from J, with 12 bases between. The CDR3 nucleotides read TGTGCCAGCAGCTTAGATCGCCGATCGGGTGAGCAGTTCTTC. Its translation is CASSLDRRSGEQFF.

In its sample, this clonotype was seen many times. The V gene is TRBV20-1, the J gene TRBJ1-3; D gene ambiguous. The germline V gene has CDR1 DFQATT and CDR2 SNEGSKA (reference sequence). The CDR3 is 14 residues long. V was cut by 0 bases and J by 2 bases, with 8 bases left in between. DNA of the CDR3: TGCAGTGCTAGAGATTCGAGGGCTGGAAACACCATATATTTT. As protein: CSARDSRAGNTIYF.